These 26 T cell receptor beta chains came from one sample sequenced in a study of HIV-infected patients and healthy controls. About 500 ng RNA was reverse transcribed with alpha and beta constant-region primers. Using multiplexing indices, alpha and beta chain libraries were generated apart by chain-specific third strand synthesis. TCRdb processed the 5' RACE reads anew with MiXCR; each CDR3 protein has one entry. The data contain some 7,000 distinct CDR3 sequences, 8.5% to 12% of them seen just once; the ten biggest clones take up around 20%. Follow-up blood was drawn about 14 weeks, roughly three months, after antiretroviral therapy began. All unsorted peripheral T cells were captured because whole blood was used without fractionation. Material: blood, obtained during antiretroviral therapy. Receptor source: an adult with HIV infection.

Many counts were recorded for this clonotype. The chain carries TRBV19 and TRBJ2-2; 9 positions match TRBD1. Germline assignment: CDR1 LNHDA and CDR2 SQIVND (reference sequence). The CDR3 contains 15 residues. The V segment lost 6 bases and the J segment 0 bases; nucleotides outside the gene matches: 2. The CDR3 DNA reads TGTGCCAGTAGGCGACAGGGGGCGAACACCGGGGAGCTGTTTTTT. It yields the protein CASRRQGANTGELFF.

Ten or more counts support this clonotype. The J gene is TRBJ2-5, the V gene TRBV5-1; 8 bases line up with TRBD1. Germline V gene sequence: CDR1 SGHRS, CDR2 YFSETQ. The CDR3 spans 15 residues. V shed 0 bases and J 6 bases; nucleotides not matched to a gene: 7. The CDR3 loop is CASSLDTGGRKTQYF. CDR3 DNA sequence: TGCGCCAGCAGCTTGGATACAGGGGGAAGAAAGACCCAGTACTTC.

J is TRBJ2-1 and V is TRBV29-1; no clear D. Per germline, CDR1 SQVTM and CDR2 ANQGSEA. The CDR3 spans 11 residues. V dropped 2 bases and J dropped 4 bases, with 3 bases sitting between them. The CDR3 sequence: CSVEPYNEQFF. In nucleotides, the CDR3 is TGCAGCGTTGAACCGTACAATGAGCAGTTCTTC.

The chain joins TRBV5-1 to TRBJ2-1, with 10 bases fitting TRBD2. V was clipped by 0 bases and J by 5 bases; unmatched bases: 2. Germline-derived CDR1 and CDR2 are SGHRS and YFSETQ. This CDR3 is 15 amino acids long. The CDR3 DNA is TGCGCCAGCAGCTTGGAAACTAGCGGGAACAATGAGCAGTTCTTC. This gives the protein CASSLETSGNNEQFF.

By sample share, this clonotype is medium-sized. The V call is TRBV5-1, the J call TRBJ1-2; maybe TRBD1 (6 bases). V was trimmed by 4 bases and J by 7 bases, leaving 17 bases between them. This CDR3 has 14 amino acids. The germline gives CDR1 SGHRS, CDR2 YFSETQ. The CDR3 loop is CASSARGGEGGYTF. In DNA form, the CDR3 reads TGCGCCAGCAGCGCACGCGGGGGCGAGGGTGGCTACACCTTC.

Many counts were recorded for this clonotype. This chain uses TRBV5-1 with TRBJ1-5; the D is unclear. Germline V gene sequence: CDR1 SGHRS, CDR2 YFSETQ. V lost 7 bases and J lost 2, with 16 bases in between. The CDR3 spans 15 residues. In DNA, the CDR3 is TGCGCCAGCCCGTCCGTGCGGTCTTGCAATCAGCCCCAGCATTTT. Translated, it gives CASPSVRSCNQPQHF.

This clonotype is termed medium-sized. This sequence joins TRBV19 and TRBJ1-6; D ambiguous. The CDR3 spans 14 residues. Germline CDR1 LNHDA, CDR2 SQIVND (reference sequence). The V and J ends lost 1 base and 6 bases respectively, with 7 bases between them. The CDR3, as DNA: TGTGCCAGTAGTATAGGGTCAACTAATTCACCCCTCCACTTT. As protein: CASSIGSTNSPLHF.

This clonotype was seen a few times. The chain uses TRBV13 and TRBJ1-6; 7 nucleotides match TRBD1. After removal of 4 bases from V and 4 bases from J, the junction contained 4 bases not matched to a gene. The CDR3 covers 15 residues. The germline CDR1 and CDR2 sequences are PRHDT and FYEKMQ (reference sequence). Written as DNA, the CDR3 is TGTGCCAGCAGCTCGTCAGGGGGTTATAATTCACCCCTCCACTTT. It is translated as CASSSSGGYNSPLHF.

This clonotype is medium-sized within its sample. The chain uses TRBV4-1 and TRBJ1-2; a weak D match, TRBD1 (5 bases). This CDR3 contains 15 residues. Trimming stripped 0 bases from V and 2 bases from J, with 10 bases between. Germline V gene sequence: CDR1 MGHRA, CDR2 YSYEKL. CDR3 in DNA: TGCGCCAGCAGCCAAGAACCAGGGATGAACTATGGCTACACCTTC. It encodes CASSQEPGMNYGYTF.

In its sample, this clonotype ranks as medium-sized. The rearrangement uses TRBV5-1 and TRBJ2-6, with D hard to call. The length of the CDR3 is 16 residues. The V end was cut by 5 bases, the J end by 2 bases, with 14 bases between. Germline loops: CDR1 SGHRS, CDR2 YFSETQ. CDR3 DNA: TGCGCCAGCAGGGACCCTCAGGATACTGGGGCCAACGTCCTGACTTTC. It translates to CASRDPQDTGANVLTF.

This clonotype has a handful of counts. The chain combines TRBV29-1 with TRBJ2-2; TRBD1 aligns across 11 bases. Unmatched junction bases numbered 9, after V lost 7 bases and J lost 5 bases. The length of the CDR3 is 15 residues. CDR1 and CDR2 from the germline V gene are SQVTM and ANQGSEA. The CDR3 here is CSAADRGRLTGELFF. The CDR3 DNA follows: TGCAGCGCTGCGGACAGGGGGCGGTTAACCGGGGAGCTGTTTTTT.

This clonotype was counted ten times or more. V and J are TRBV20-1 and TRBJ2-1; no clear D. The CDR3 is 14 residues long. CDR1 is DFQATT, CDR2 SNEGSKA, per germline (reference sequence). The V gene lost 5 bases and the J gene lost 7 bases, with 18 bases spanning the gap. The CDR3 DNA reads as TGCAGTGCTGGGGAAAGGGCCAGGAGAAATGAGCAGTTCTTC. Translating gives CSAGERARRNEQFF.

This clonotype occurred a few times. This sequence joins TRBV7-6 and TRBJ2-7, with 8 positions matching TRBD1. There are 15 residues in the CDR3. Looked up from germline, CDR1 is SGHVS and CDR2 is FNYEAQ. With V trimmed by 2 bases and J by 4 bases, 7 bases remained unmatched. The CDR3 protein is CASSLYSGTGYEQYF. For the CDR3, the DNA is TGTGCCAGCAGCTTATACTCCGGGACAGGATACGAGCAGTACTTC.

This chain uses TRBV5-4 with TRBJ2-5, with D unresolved. The ends were cut back, 3 bases at V and 1 base at J, with 13 bases in the middle. Germline CDR1 SGHNT, CDR2 YYREEE (reference sequence). The CDR3 length is 15 residues. The CDR3 nucleotides read TGTGCCAGCAGCTCGGTTGCCTTAGCCCAAGAGACCCAGTACTTC. Protein: CASSSVALAQETQYF. Complete variable domain (other parts from reference TRBV5-4 and TRBJ2-5): ETGVTQSPTHLIKTRGQQVTLRCSSQSGHNTVSWYQQALGQGPQFIFQYYREEENGRGNFPPRFSGLQFPNYSSELNVNALELDDSALYLCASSSVALAQETQYFGPGTRLLVL.

This clonotype occurred many times. J is TRBJ2-5 and V is TRBV11-2; TRBD1 agrees at 8 bases. CDR3 length: 18 amino acids. Germline values: CDR1 SGHAT, CDR2 FQNNGV. Unmatched junction bases numbered 16, after V lost 2 bases and J lost 5 bases. CDR3 nucleotide sequence: TGTGCCAGCAGCTTACCCCCGCAGGGGGCTGGGATGCGGGAGACCCAGTACTTC. Translated: CASSLPPQGAGMRETQYF.

This clonotype was found many times. The chain combines TRBV3-1 with TRBJ1-2; D call uncertain. This CDR3 region has 12 residues. V lost 2 bases, J lost 4 bases, and 5 bases lay in between. Germline loops: CDR1 LGHDT, CDR2 YNNKEL (reference sequence). CDR3 coding DNA: TGTGCCAGCAGCCAAAGCAGCTATGGCTACACCTTC. Residues: CASSQSSYGYTF. Full variable domain (missing parts from reference TRBV3-1 and TRBJ1-2): DTAVSQTPKYLVTQMGNDKSIKCEQNLGHDTMYWYKQDSKKFLKIMFSYNNKELIINETVPNRFSPKSPDKAHLNLHINSLELGDSAVYFCASSQSSYGYTFGSGTRLTVV.

This clonotype is deemed medium-sized. This sequence joins TRBV7-9 and TRBJ2-5; D is perhaps TRBD2 (6 bases). Germline values: CDR1 SEHNR, CDR2 FQNEAQ (reference sequence). V was shortened by 10 bases and J by 2 bases, with 11 bases between the two germline ends. The CDR3 is 12 residues long. The CDR3 nucleotides are TGTGCCACCTCGACTAGTCAAGAGACCCAGTACTTC. This encodes CATSTSQETQYF.

This clonotype was seen many times. The chain joins TRBV19 to TRBJ2-1; D unresolved. The length of the CDR3 is 14 residues. Trimming removed 3 bases at V and 1 base at J, with 7 bases between. In germline, CDR1 is LNHDA, CDR2 SQIVND (reference sequence). In DNA, the CDR3 is TGTGCCAGTAGTATTAACCCTTCCTACAATGAGCAGTTCTTC. Its protein product is CASSINPSYNEQFF.

The V and J genes are TRBV18 and TRBJ1-2; maybe TRBD1 (5 bases). Trimming cost V 3 bases and J 2 bases, with 10 bases left between them. This CDR3 is built from 14 residues. Germline values: CDR1 KGHSH, CDR2 LQKENI. The CDR3, as DNA: TGTGCCAGCTCACCCACCCGGGGGAACTATGGCTACACCTTC. This sequence encodes CASSPTRGNYGYTF.

This clonotype was detected a few times. This rearrangement joins TRBV20-1 to TRBJ2-7; TRBD1 aligns across 7 bases. J was trimmed by 5 bases and V by 6 bases; bases with no gene match: 10. CDR1 DFQATT and CDR2 SNEGSKA come from the germline V gene (reference sequence). This CDR3 spans 13 amino acids. Here the CDR3 DNA reads TGCAGTGCGGTCAGACAGGGCCCCAACGAGCAGTACTTC. Its protein product is CSAVRQGPNEQYF.

The V gene is TRBV7-2, the J gene TRBJ2-3; D gene ambiguous. The CDR3 totals 15 residues. Trimming pared 0 bases from V and 2 bases from J, leaving 9 bases between. Germline CDR1 is SGHTA and CDR2 is FQGNSA. In nucleotides, the CDR3 is TGTGCCAGCAGCTTAGCGGTCAGAGACACAGATACGCAGTATTTT. Protein product: CASSLAVRDTDTQYF.

Relative to its sample, this clonotype is medium-sized. The chain links TRBV25-1 to TRBJ1-1; D not certain. V lost 2 bases and J 6 bases, leaving 13 bases between the germline ends. The germline V gene encodes CDR1 MGHDK and CDR2 SYGVNS. The length of the CDR3 is 14 residues. CDR3 protein: CASSEGRSQPEAFF. The CDR3 nucleotides are TGTGCCAGCAGTGAAGGGAGGTCCCAGCCTGAAGCTTTCTTT.

This chain connects TRBV5-6 to TRBJ2-5; D might be TRBD1 or TRBD2, each matching 5 bases. This CDR3 contains 17 residues. With 4 bases removed from V and 4 bases from J, the gap between germline ends came to 23 bases. Per germline, CDR1 SGHDT and CDR2 YYEEEE. The CDR3 nucleotides read TGTGCCAGCAGCCCATTAGTCGGACAAGCGGCTAGAGAGACCCAGTACTTC. This encodes CASSPLVGQAARETQYF.

The chain has TRBV19 and TRBJ2-2; 9 nucleotides align to TRBD2. CDR1 is LNHDA and CDR2 is SQIVND in the germline V gene (reference sequence). The CDR3 is 18 residues long. V dropped 5 bases and J dropped 4; count of bases not matched to a gene: 14. CDR3 in amino acids: CASSQSWSSGVGTGELFF. The DNA for the CDR3 is TGTGCCAGTAGTCAGAGTTGGTCTAGCGGGGTGGGCACCGGGGAGCTGTTTTTT.

Judged by abundance, this clonotype is medium-sized. The V gene is TRBV20-1, the J gene TRBJ1-1; 10 nucleotides match TRBD1. The ends lost 1 base at V and 11 bases at J; junction bases unmatched: 10. CDR3 size: 14 residues. Germline V gives CDR1 DFQATT, CDR2 SNEGSKA (reference sequence). CDR3 nucleotides: TGCAGTGCTAGAGCGGGGGACAGGGGACCCTCCGCTTTCTTT. This sequence encodes CSARAGDRGPSAFF.

In its sample, this clonotype is medium-sized. The chain has TRBV6-5 and TRBJ1-3; D is undetermined. Per the germline V gene, CDR1 is MNHEY and CDR2 is SVGAGI. The CDR3 is made up of 15 amino acids. V lost 2 bases and J 9 bases, leaving 17 bases between the germline ends. Here the CDR3 reads CASSYQFRAGGTIYF. The CDR3 DNA follows: TGTGCCAGCAGTTACCAGTTTAGAGCTGGTGGCACCATATATTTT.